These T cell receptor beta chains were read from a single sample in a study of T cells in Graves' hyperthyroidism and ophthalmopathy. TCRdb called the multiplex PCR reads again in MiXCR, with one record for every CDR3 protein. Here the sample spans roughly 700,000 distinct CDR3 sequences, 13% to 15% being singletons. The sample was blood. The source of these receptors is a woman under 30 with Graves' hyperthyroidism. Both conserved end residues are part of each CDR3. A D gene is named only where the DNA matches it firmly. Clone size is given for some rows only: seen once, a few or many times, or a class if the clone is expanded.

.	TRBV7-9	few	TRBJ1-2	CASSQDRGDVIDGYTF	TGTGCCAGCAGCCAAGATAGAGGGGACGTGATCGATGGCTACACCTTC
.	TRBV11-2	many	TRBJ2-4	CASSLRGVDENIQYF	TGTGCCAGCAGCTTAAGAGGGGTGGATGAAAACATTCAGTACTTC
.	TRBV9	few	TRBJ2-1	CASSVLFSSAQFF	TGTGCCAGCAGCGTACTTTTTTCCTCCGCGCAGTTCTTC
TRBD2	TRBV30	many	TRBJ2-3	CAWTLSGRASTDTQYF	TGTGCCTGGACTTTAAGCGGGAGGGCCTCGACAGATACGCAGTATTTT
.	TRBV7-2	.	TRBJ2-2	CASSGGGREITGELFF	TGTGCCAGCAGCGGAGGGGGGCGGGAGATCACCGGGGAGCTGTTTTTT
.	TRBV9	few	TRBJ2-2	CASKQGPNTGELFF	TGTGCCAGCAAACAGGGTCCGAACACCGGGGAGCTGTTTTTT
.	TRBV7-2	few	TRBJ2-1	CASSLRVLRSRTYNEQFF	TGTGCCAGCAGCTTACGGGTCCTGAGGAGTCGAACCTACAATGAGCAGTTCTTC
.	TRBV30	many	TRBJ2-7	CAWKASSYEQYF	TGTGCCTGGAAGGCGAGCTCCTACGAGCAGTACTTC
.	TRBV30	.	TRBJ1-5	CAWSVGTAYGPQHF	TGTGCCTGGAGTGTAGGTACAGCCTATGGGCCCCAGCATTTT
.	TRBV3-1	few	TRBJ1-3	CASSPRGRDNTIYF	TGTGCCAGCAGCCCCCGGGGCAGGGATAACACCATATATTTT
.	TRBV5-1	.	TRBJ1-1	CASSLIYNTEAFF	TGCGCCAGCAGCTTGATATATAACACTGAAGCTTTCTTT
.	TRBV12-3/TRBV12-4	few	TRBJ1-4	CASTARVVEKLFF	TGTGCCAGCACAGCGAGGGTCGTTGAAAAACTGTTTTTT
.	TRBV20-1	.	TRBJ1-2	CSARDGGSGYGYTF	TGCAGTGCTAGAGATGGGGGTTCGGGCTATGGCTACACCTTC
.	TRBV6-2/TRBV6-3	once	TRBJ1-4	CASSFYSATNEKLFF	TGTGCCAGCAGTTTCTACAGCGCAACTAATGAAAAACTGTTTTTT
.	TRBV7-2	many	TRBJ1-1	CASSLEGHLNTEAFF	TGTGCCAGCAGCTTAGAAGGGCACCTGAACACTGAAGCTTTCTTT
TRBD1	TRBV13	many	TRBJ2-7	CASSPSPTGAYEQYF	TGTGCCAGCAGTCCCTCCCCGACAGGGGCCTACGAGCAGTACTTC
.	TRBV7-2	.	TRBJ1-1	CASSLVAYRLNLNTEAFF	TGTGCCAGCAGCTTAGTAGCCTACAGACTCAACTTGAACACTGAAGCTTTCTTT
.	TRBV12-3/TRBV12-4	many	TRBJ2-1	CASSWVPRDAVTRTLRNEQFF	TGTGCCAGCAGTTGGGTACCCCGGGACGCGGTAACCCGCACCCTTAGGAATGAGCAGTTCTTC
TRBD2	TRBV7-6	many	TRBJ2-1	CASSPSIWGGANNNEQFF	TGTGCCAGCAGTCCCTCTATTTGGGGGGGAGCGAACAACAATGAGCAGTTCTTC
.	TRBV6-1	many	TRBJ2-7	CASTVARGYEQYF	TGTGCCAGCACCGTCGCGAGAGGCTACGAGCAGTACTTC
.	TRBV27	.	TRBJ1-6	CASSLRPDWGHNSPLHF	TGTGCCAGCAGTTTGAGGCCGGACTGGGGGCATAATTCACCCCTCCACTTT
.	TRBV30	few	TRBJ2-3	CAWAEGGSSDTQYF	TGTGCCTGGGCGGAGGGGGGGAGCTCAGATACGCAGTATTTT
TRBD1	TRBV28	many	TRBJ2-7	CASSLETGGDEQYF	TGTGCCAGCAGTTTAGAGACAGGGGGCGATGAGCAGTACTTC
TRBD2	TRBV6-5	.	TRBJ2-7	CASSSRLAGVHEQYF	TGTGCCAGCAGTTCTCGACTAGCGGGAGTCCACGAGCAGTACTTC
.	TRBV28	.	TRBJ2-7	CASSPRGLAFYERYF	TGTGCCAGCAGTCCCCGCGGGCTAGCCTTCTACGAGCGGTACTTC
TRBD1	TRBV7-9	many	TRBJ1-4	CASSLTGTASPTNEKLFF	TGTGCCAGCAGCTTAACCGGGACAGCTTCTCCAACTAATGAAAAACTGTTTTTT
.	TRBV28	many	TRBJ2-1	CASSYMSRNEQFF	TGTGCCAGCAGTTATATGAGCCGTAATGAGCAGTTCTTC
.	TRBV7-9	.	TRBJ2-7	CASSQGSGERYF	TGTGCCAGCAGCCAGGGGTCGGGCGAGCGGTACTTC
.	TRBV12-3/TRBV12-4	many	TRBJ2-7	CASSSRGHESYEQYF	TGTGCCAGCAGTTCCCGAGGCCATGAGTCCTACGAGCAGTACTTC
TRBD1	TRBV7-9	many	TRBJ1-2	CASNRPRRQGEGYTF	TGTGCCAGCAACCGCCCCCGTCGACAGGGAGAAGGCTACACCTTC
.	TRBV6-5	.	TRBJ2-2	CASSYSDTYSRTGELFF	TGTGCCAGCAGTTACTCCGACACCTACTCGAGAACCGGGGAGCTGTTTTTT
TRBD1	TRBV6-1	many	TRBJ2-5	CASRTTGQETQYF	TGTGCCAGCAGGACGACAGGGCAAGAGACCCAGTACTTC
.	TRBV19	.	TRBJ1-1	CASSIPIGAEAFF	TGTGCCAGTAGTATCCCTATAGGGGCTGAAGCTTTCTTT
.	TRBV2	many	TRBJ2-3	CASSRDRGTQYF	TGTGCCAGCAGCCGGGACCGTGGTACGCAGTATTTT
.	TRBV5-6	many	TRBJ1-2	CASSPPGRPSYGYTF	TGTGCCAGCAGTCCTCCGGGACGGCCGTCCTATGGCTACACCTTC
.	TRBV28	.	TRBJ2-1	CASSLFPGENEQFF	TGTGCCAGCAGTTTATTTCCCGGGGAGAATGAGCAGTTCTTC
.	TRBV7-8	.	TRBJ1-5	CASSLVGFNSNQPQHF	TGTGCCAGCAGCTTAGTCGGTTTCAATAGCAATCAGCCCCAGCATTTT
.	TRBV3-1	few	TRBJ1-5	CASSHKGNQPQHF	TGTGCCAGCAGCCACAAAGGGAATCAGCCCCAGCATTTT
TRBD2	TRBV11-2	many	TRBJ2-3	CASSPVPTSFPDNTDTQYF	TGTGCCAGCAGCCCAGTACCGACTAGCTTCCCCGACAACACGGATACGCAGTATTTT
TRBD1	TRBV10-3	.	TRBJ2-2	CAINTDRSNTGELFF	TGTGCCATCAACACGGACAGGAGTAACACCGGGGAGCTGTTTTTT
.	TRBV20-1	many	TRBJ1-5	CSARDPQGGQPQHF	TGCAGTGCTAGAGATCCCCAGGGTGGTCAGCCCCAGCATTTT
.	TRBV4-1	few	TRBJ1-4	CASSQGGTGAEEKLFF	TGCGCCAGCAGCCAAGGGGGCACGGGGGCGGAGGAAAAACTGTTTTTT
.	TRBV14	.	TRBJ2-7	CASSHSRGYYEQYF	TGTGCCAGCAGCCACTCACGGGGTTACTACGAGCAGTACTTC
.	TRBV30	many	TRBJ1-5	CASSNQGDNQPQHF	TGTGCCTCATCTAACCAGGGCGACAATCAGCCCCAGCATTTT
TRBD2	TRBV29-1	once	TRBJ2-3	CSAEAGLADTDTQYF	TGCAGCGCGGAGGCCGGACTAGCGGACACAGATACGCAGTATTTT
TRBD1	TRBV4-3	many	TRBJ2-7	CASSQERDRDEQYF	TGCGCCAGCAGCCAAGAGCGGGACAGGGACGAGCAGTACTTC
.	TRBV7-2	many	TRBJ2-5	CASSSRTSSRETQYF	TGTGCCAGCAGCTCCCGTACCTCAAGCCGAGAGACCCAGTACTTC